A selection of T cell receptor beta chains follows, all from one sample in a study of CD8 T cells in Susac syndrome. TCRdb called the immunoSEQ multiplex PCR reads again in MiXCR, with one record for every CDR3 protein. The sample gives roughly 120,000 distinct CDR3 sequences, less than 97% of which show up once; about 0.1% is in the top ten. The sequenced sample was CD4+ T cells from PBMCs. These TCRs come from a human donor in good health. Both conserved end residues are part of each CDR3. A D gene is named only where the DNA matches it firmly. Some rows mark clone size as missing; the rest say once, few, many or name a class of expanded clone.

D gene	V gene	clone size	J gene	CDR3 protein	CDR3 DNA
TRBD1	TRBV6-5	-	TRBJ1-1	CASSGGQGSEAFF	TGTGCCAGCAGTGGCGGACAGGGAAGTGAAGCTTTCTTT
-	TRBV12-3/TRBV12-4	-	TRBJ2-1	CASSFRTYNEQFF	TGTGCCAGCAGTTTTAGGACCTACAATGAGCAGTTCTTC
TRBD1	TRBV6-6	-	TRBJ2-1	CASSNTGGGYNEQLF	TGTGCCAGCAGTAACACAGGGGGCGGCTACAATGAGCAGCTCTTC
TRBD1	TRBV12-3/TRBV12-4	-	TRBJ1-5	CASSFGGGGNQPQHF	TGTGCCAGCAGTTTTGGAGGGGGCGGCAATCAGCCCCAGCATTTT
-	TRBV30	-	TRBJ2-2	CAWSVLGRTVTGELFF	TGTGCCTGGAGTGTATTAGGCAGAACAGTGACCGGGGAGCTGTTTTTT
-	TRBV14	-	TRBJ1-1	CASSQEYRFLNTEAFF	TGTGCCAGCAGCCAAGAATACAGGTTCTTGAACACTGAAGCTTTCTTT
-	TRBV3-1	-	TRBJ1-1	CASSQDLGFLESTEAFF	TGTGCCAGCAGCCAAGATCTGGGGTTTTTAGAGAGTACTGAAGCTTTCTTT
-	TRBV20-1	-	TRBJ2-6	CSAPDSARANVLTF	TGCAGTGCCCCGGACAGTGCTCGGGCCAACGTCCTGACTTTC
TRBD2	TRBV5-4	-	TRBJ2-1	CASSLKGLANNEQFF	TGTGCCAGCAGCCTTAAGGGACTAGCGAACAATGAGCAGTTCTTC
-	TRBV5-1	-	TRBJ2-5	CASSLVGQETQYF	TGCGCCAGCAGCTTGGTAGGCCAAGAGACCCAGTACTTC
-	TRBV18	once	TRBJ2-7	CASSPLGRGEYEQYF	TGTGCCAGCTCACCCCTCGGCAGGGGCGAATACGAGCAGTACTTC
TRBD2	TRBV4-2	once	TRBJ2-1	CASSQGVTSGRWNEQFF	TGTGCCAGCAGCCAAGGTGTGACTAGCGGGAGGTGGAATGAGCAGTTCTTC
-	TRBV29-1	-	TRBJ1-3	CSVVVSSGNTIYF	TGCAGCGTTGTAGTGAGCTCTGGAAACACCATATATTTT
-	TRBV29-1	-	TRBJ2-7	CSVDTTNSYEQYF	TGCAGCGTTGATACCACCAACTCCTACGAGCAGTACTTC
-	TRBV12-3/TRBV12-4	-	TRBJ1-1	CASRDSIKVVFF	TGTGCCAGCAGGGACAGCATTAAGGTGGTTTTCTTT
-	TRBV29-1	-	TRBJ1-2	CSVKLSGRSNYGYTF	TGCAGCGTTAAACTTTCGGGCCGCTCTAACTATGGCTACACCTTC
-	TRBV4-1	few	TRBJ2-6	CASSQETSGANVLTF	TGCGCCAGCAGCCAAGAAACTTCCGGGGCCAACGTCCTGACTTTC
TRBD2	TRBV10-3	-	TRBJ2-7	CAISGLAGVAYEQYF	TGTGCCATCAGCGGACTAGCGGGAGTGGCTTACGAGCAGTACTTC
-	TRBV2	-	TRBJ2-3	CASSLSGDTQYF	TGTGCCAGCTCCCTGAGCGGAGATACGCAGTATTTT
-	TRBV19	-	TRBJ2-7	CASSTARFEDEQYF	TGTGCCAGTAGTACCGCGAGGTTCGAGGACGAGCAGTACTTC
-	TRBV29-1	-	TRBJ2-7	CSAYEQYF	TGCAGCGCGTACGAGCAGTACTTC
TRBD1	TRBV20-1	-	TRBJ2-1	CSAWTGNEQFF	TGCAGTGCTTGGACAGGCAATGAGCAGTTCTTC